The sequence of this TCR beta chain was determined in a study of T cell changes during pregnancy in multiple sclerosis (dated by TCRdb to the late 2010s). Study-wide context: Changes in the T cell repertoire over the course of pregnancy were examined in this study in women with multiple sclerosis.

Reading from cysteine to phenylalanine, the CDR3 counts 15 amino acids. The kept DNA is CDR3 alone, 45 bases in frame from the first base. Trimming at the junction amounts to 0 bases on V and 3 bases on J, and the germline ends lie 12 bases apart. CDR1 and CDR2 are drawn from the germline V gene: SGHDT, YYEEEE. Receptor libraries were prepared by the immunoSEQ multiplex PCR assay. TCRdb obtained this table from immuneACCESS and retained in-frame rearrangements with V and J assigned. These tables miss some clones; where compared with another copy, unresolved V genes account for less than half of the shortfall, and the remainder is unexplained. The sample data list approximately 100,000 clones, and around 92% of these were observed just once. 3% to 3.5% of the sample is held by the ten biggest clonotypes. With regard to this clone: Its antigen is still unknown. The record has no base qualities; no much larger clone is one base away.

The sequences come from peripheral blood, collected in the second trimester of pregnancy. This sequence originates from a female donor with multiple sclerosis, enrolled in a pregnancy study. Here the chain combines TRBV5-6 and TRBJ1-2, and the D gene may be TRBD1, 5 bases matching. The DNA sequence is as follows: TGTGCCAGCAGCTTGGTTGCCTTAGGGGACTATGGCTACACCTTC. This translates into CASSLVALGDYGYTF.